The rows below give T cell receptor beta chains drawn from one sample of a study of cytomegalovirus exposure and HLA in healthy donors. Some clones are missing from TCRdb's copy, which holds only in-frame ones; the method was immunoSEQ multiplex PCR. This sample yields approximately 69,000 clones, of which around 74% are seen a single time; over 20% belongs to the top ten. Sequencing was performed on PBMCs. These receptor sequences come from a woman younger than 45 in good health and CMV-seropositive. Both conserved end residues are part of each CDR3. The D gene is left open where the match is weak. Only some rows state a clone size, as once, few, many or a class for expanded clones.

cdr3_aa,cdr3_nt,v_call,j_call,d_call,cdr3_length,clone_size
CASSQHGEGGGYTF,TGTGCCAGCAGCCAGCACGGGGAGGGGGGCGGCTACACCTTC,TRBV2,TRBJ1-2,-,14,-
CASSFDSSGTGELFF,TGTGCCAGCAGTTTCGACAGTAGTGGGACCGGGGAGCTGTTTTTT,TRBV6-5,TRBJ2-2,-,15,few
CASSSPRDSQTGETQYF,TGTGCCAGCAGCTCCCCACGGGACAGTCAAACTGGGGAGACCCAGTACTTC,TRBV5-4,TRBJ2-5,TRBD1,17,-
CGSGTSGRPEQYF,TGCGGCAGTGGGACTAGCGGGAGGCCCGAGCAGTACTTC,TRBV4-1,TRBJ2-7,TRBD2,13,-
CASSEQGERDYEQYF,TGTGCCAGCAGCGAACAGGGGGAAAGGGACTACGAGCAGTACTTC,TRBV25-1,TRBJ2-7,TRBD1,15,-
CASSLLDLQETQYF,TGTGCCAGCAGCTTACTAGATCTACAAGAGACCCAGTACTTC,TRBV7-9,TRBJ2-5,-,14,-
CASSLDGRRYTEAFF,TGTGCCAGCAGCTTAGATGGCAGGAGGTACACTGAAGCTTTCTTT,TRBV7-9,TRBJ1-1,-,15,-
CASSQGGRNTEAFF,TGCGCCAGCAGCCAAGGGGGGCGGAACACTGAAGCTTTCTTT,TRBV4-3,TRBJ1-1,-,14,-
CASGLVQGRTYF,TGTGCTAGTGGTTTGGTACAGGGTAGGACTTACTTC,TRBV12-5,TRBJ2-5,-,12,-
CSALTGPGNTIYF,TGCAGCGCCCTGACAGGGCCTGGAAACACCATATATTTT,TRBV29-1,TRBJ1-3,TRBD1,13,-
CASTITGNTEAFF,TGTGCCAGTACTATAACAGGGAACACTGAAGCTTTCTTT,TRBV19,TRBJ1-1,-,13,-
CASSQEVAGDTGELFF,TGCGCCAGCAGCCAAGAGGTAGCGGGAGACACCGGGGAGCTGTTTTTT,TRBV4-3,TRBJ2-2,TRBD2,16,-
CASSYKQEQGIEGYTF,TGCGCCAGCAGCTACAAACAGGAACAGGGTATCGAGGGCTACACCTTC,TRBV5-1,TRBJ1-2,-,16,-
CASSSSGRLGGTQYF,TGTGCCAGCAGTTCCAGCGGGAGGCTCGGGGGGACCCAGTACTTC,TRBV28,TRBJ2-5,TRBD2,15,-
CASTLSLSNQPQHF,TGTGCCAGTACCCTTAGCCTTAGCAATCAGCCCCAGCATTTT,TRBV19,TRBJ1-5,-,14,-
CASSLLSGRETDTQYF,TGTGCCAGCAGCTTGCTGAGCGGGAGAGAGACAGATACGCAGTATTTT,TRBV5-6,TRBJ2-3,TRBD2,16,-
CASSLTQINYGYTF,TGTGCCAGCAGCTTGACACAGATAAACTATGGCTACACCTTC,TRBV7-2,TRBJ1-2,-,14,-
CASSDSGLGERDTQYF,TGTGCCAGCAGTGACTCGGGACTTGGGGAGCGGGATACGCAGTATTTT,TRBV6-4,TRBJ2-3,-,16,few
CATRTGGNYGYTF,TGTGCCACCAGGACAGGGGGCAACTATGGCTACACCTTC,TRBV6-5,TRBJ1-2,TRBD1,13,-
CASKRADYYEQYF,TGTGCCAGCAAAAGGGCGGACTACTACGAGCAGTACTTC,TRBV6-1,TRBJ2-7,-,13,-
CASSLRTGATDTQYF,TGTGCCAGCAGCTTGCGGACAGGGGCCACAGATACGCAGTATTTT,TRBV5-8,TRBJ2-3,TRBD1,15,few
CASSLVAGISNYGYTF,TGTGCCAGCAGCTTAGTAGCCGGGATTTCCAACTATGGCTACACCTTC,TRBV7-9,TRBJ1-2,-,16,-
CASSQGGMGSYEQYF,TGCGCCAGCAGCCAAGGGGGCATGGGGTCCTACGAGCAGTACTTC,TRBV4-1,TRBJ2-7,-,15,-
CASELQESDTQYF,TGTGCCAGCGAATTGCAGGAATCAGATACGCAGTATTTT,TRBV6-1,TRBJ2-3,-,13,-
CASSADRGLFGYTF,TGTGCCAGCAGTGCGGACAGGGGTTTATTTGGCTACACCTTC,TRBV28,TRBJ1-2,TRBD1,14,-
CSVDKTGTYEQYF,TGCAGCGTCGATAAGACAGGGACCTACGAGCAGTACTTC,TRBV29-1,TRBJ2-7,TRBD1,13,-
CASSPTRTGELFF,TGTGCCAGCAGTCCAACTCGGACCGGGGAGCTGTTTTTT,TRBV28,TRBJ2-2,-,13,-
CASSFIFTGEQFF,TGTGCCAGCAGCTTTATCTTTACTGGTGAGCAGTTCTTC,TRBV7-6,TRBJ2-1,-,13,-
CAWERAGALSEQYF,TGTGCCTGGGAGAGGGCGGGAGCTCTCTCCGAGCAGTACTTC,TRBV30,TRBJ2-7,TRBD2,14,-
CASSEKQGNYGYTF,TGTGCCAGCTCAGAAAAACAGGGGAACTATGGCTACACCTTC,TRBV18,TRBJ1-2,TRBD1,14,-
CASSPDYHLSQYF,TGTGCCAGCAGCCCGGACTATCACTTGTCCCAGTACTTC,TRBV7-9,TRBJ2-5,-,13,-
CASSPDIANIGTEAFF,TGTGCCAGCAGCCCCGATATAGCGAACATTGGGACTGAAGCTTTCTTT,TRBV9,TRBJ1-1,-,16,few
CASSHIDTIYGYTF,TGTGCCAGCAGCCACATCGACACCATTTATGGCTACACCTTC,TRBV5-6,TRBJ1-2,-,14,-
CASSLREGGGRTQYF,TGTGCCAGCAGCTTACGCGAGGGTGGGGGCCGGACGCAGTATTTT,TRBV7-8,TRBJ2-3,-,15,-
CASSPTSREETQYF,TGTGCCAGCAGTCCCACTAGCCGCGAAGAGACCCAGTACTTC,TRBV28,TRBJ2-5,-,14,-
CASSLLGRAFF,TGTGCCAGCAGCTTATTAGGGAGAGCTTTCTTT,TRBV5-8,TRBJ1-1,-,11,-
CASSWGTGMNTEAFF,TGCGCCAGCAGCTGGGGGACAGGAATGAACACTGAAGCTTTCTTT,TRBV5-1,TRBJ1-1,TRBD1,15,-
CASSSGHPSGANVLTF,TGTGCCAGCAGTTCGGGACACCCCTCTGGGGCCAACGTCCTGACTTTC,TRBV2,TRBJ2-6,-,16,-
CASSLGTASYEQYF,TGTGCCAGCAGCTTGGGGACAGCAAGCTACGAGCAGTACTTC,TRBV11-3,TRBJ2-7,TRBD1,14,-
CSVLTSGRGTGELFF,TGCAGCGTTCTAACTAGCGGGAGAGGTACCGGGGAGCTGTTTTTT,TRBV29-1,TRBJ2-2,TRBD2,15,-
CASSGGPVGYTF,TGTGCCAGCAGCGGAGGACCCGTTGGCTACACCTTC,TRBV6-5,TRBJ1-2,-,12,-
CASSGGRGRTEAFF,TGTGCCAGCAGTGGGGGAAGGGGGCGGACTGAAGCTTTCTTT,TRBV6-1,TRBJ1-1,TRBD1,14,-
CAWSLLLETRYF,TGTGCCTGGAGTTTACTTTTGGAGACCCGGTACTTC,TRBV30,TRBJ2-5,-,12,once